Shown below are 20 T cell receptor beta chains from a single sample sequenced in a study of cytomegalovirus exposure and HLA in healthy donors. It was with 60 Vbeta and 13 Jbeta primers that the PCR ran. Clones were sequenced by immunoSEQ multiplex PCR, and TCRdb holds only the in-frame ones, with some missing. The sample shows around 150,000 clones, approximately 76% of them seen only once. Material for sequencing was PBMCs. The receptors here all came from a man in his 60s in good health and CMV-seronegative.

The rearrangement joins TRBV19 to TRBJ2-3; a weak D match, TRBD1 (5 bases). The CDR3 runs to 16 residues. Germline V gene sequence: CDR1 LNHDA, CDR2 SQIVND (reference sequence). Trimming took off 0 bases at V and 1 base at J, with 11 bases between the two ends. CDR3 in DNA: TGTGCCAGTAGTATAGATGACAGCCTCGGCACAGATACGCAGTATTTT. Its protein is CASSIDDSLGTDTQYF.

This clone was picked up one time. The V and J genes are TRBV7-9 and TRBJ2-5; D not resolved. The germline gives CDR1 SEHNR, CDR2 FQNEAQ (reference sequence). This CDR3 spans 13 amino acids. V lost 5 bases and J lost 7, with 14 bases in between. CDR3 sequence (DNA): TGTGCCAGCAGCCTGGATGGGCCAGGGACCCAGTACTTC. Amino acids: CASSLDGPGTQYF. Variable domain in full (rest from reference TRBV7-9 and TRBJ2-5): DTGVSQNPRHKITKRGQNVTFRCDPISEHNRLYWYRQTLGQGPEFLTYFQNEAQLEKSRLLSDRFSAERPKGSFSTLEIQRTEQGDSAMYLCASSLDGPGTQYFGPGTRLLVL.

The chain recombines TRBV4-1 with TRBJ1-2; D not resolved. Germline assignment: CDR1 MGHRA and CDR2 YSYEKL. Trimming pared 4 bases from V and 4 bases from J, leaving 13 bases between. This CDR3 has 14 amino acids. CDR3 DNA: TGCGCCAGCAGCCTTAATGCGGAACTCTATGGCTACACCTTC. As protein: CASSLNAELYGYTF.

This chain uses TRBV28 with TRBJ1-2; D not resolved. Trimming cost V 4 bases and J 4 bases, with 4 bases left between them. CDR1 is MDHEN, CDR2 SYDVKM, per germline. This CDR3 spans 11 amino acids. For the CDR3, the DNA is TGTGCCAGCAGTTCTCTCTATGGCTACACCTTC. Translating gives CASSSLYGYTF.

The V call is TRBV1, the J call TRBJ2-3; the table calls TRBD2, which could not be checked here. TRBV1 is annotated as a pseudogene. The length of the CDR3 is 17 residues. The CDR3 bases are TGCACCAGCAGCCGACTCGTTCAGATACGATGCACAGATACGCAGTATTTT. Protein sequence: CTSSRLVQIRCTDTQYF.

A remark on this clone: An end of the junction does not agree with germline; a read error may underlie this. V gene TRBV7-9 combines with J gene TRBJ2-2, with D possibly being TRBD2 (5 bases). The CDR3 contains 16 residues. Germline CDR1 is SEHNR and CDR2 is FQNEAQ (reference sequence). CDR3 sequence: CSSSAPSGLNTGELFF. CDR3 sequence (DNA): TGTTCCAGCAGCGCCCCCAGCGGTCTGAACACCGGGGAGCTGTTTTTT. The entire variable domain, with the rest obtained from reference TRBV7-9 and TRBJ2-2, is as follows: DTGVSQNPRHKITKRGQNVTFRCDPISEHNRLYWYRQTLGQGPEFLTYFQNEAQLEKSRLLSDRFSAERPKGSFSTLEIQRTEQGDSAMYLCSSSAPSGLNTGELFFGEGSRLTVL.

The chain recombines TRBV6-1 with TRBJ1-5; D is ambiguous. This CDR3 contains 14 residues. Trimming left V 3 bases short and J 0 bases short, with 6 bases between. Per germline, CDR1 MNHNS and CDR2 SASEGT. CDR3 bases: TGTGCCAGCAGTGAGCAGGTTAGCAATCAGCCCCAGCATTTT. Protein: CASSEQVSNQPQHF.

Here the CDR3 DNA reads TGTGCCAGCAGCCAATTCACAGGGACAGATACGCAGTATTTT. Translating gives CASSQFTGTDTQYF. The chain couples TRBV14 to TRBJ2-3, with D possibly being TRBD1 (6 bases). Germline V CDR1 and CDR2: SGHDN, FVKESK. The V end lost 2 bases, the J end lost 3 bases, and 9 bases lay between the germline ends. The CDR3 consists of 14 residues. Full variable domain (rest looked up from reference TRBV14 and TRBJ2-3): EAGVTQFPSHSVIEKGQTVTLRCDPISGHDNLYWYRRVMGKEIKFLLHFVKESKQDESGMPNNRFLAERTGGTYSTLKVQPAELEDSGVYFCASSQFTGTDTQYFGPGTRLTVL.

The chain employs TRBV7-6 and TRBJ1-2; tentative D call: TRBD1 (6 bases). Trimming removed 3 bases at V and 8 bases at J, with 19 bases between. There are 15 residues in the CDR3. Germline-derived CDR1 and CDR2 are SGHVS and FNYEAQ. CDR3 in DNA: TGTGCCAGCAGCTTGGGGGGGCGTGGGGGCCGAGGCTACACCTTC. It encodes CASSLGGRGGRGYTF.

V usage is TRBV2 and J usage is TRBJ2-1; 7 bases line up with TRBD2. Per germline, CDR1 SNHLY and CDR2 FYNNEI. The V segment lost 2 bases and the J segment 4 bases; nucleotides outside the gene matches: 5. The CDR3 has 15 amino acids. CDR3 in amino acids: CASSEISSGYNEQFF. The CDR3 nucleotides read TGTGCCAGCAGTGAAATATCTAGCGGATACAATGAGCAGTTCTTC.

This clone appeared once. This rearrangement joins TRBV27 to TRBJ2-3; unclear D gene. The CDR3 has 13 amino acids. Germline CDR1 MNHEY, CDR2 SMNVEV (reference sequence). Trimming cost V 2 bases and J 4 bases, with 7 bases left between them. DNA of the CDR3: TGTGCCAGCAGTTTAAATTTCGCAGATACGCAGTATTTT. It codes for CASSLNFADTQYF.

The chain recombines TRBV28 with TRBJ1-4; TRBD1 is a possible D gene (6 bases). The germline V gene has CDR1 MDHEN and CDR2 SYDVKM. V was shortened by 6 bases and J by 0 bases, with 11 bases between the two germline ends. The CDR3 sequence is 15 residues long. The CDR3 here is CASSDSGATNEKLFF. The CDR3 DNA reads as TGTGCCAGCAGCGATTCAGGGGCAACTAATGAAAAACTGTTTTTT.

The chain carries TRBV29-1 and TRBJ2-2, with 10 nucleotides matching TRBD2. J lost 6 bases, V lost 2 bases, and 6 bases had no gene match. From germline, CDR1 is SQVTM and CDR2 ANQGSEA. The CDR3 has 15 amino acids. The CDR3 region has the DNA TGCAGCGTTGAACCTAGCGGGAGCCCCCCCGGGGAGCTGTTTTTT. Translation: CSVEPSGSPPGELFF.

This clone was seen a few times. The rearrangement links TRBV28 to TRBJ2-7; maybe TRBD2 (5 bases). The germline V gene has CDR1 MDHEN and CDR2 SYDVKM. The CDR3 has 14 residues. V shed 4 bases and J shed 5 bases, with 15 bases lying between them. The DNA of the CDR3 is TGTGCCAGCAGTTCTAGAGGGCTCCTCAACGAGCAGTACTTC. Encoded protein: CASSSRGLLNEQYF.

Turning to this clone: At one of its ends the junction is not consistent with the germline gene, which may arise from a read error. CDR3 DNA: TGTTCCAGCAGCTTAGTTCCAGGGTCTAACTATGGCTACACCTTC. This sequence encodes CSSSLVPGSNYGYTF. The chain combines TRBV7-9 with TRBJ1-2, with D maybe TRBD1 (5 bases). The CDR3 consists of 15 residues. Germline CDR1 reads SEHNR; CDR2 reads FQNEAQ (reference sequence). Looking up the rest from reference TRBV7-9 and TRBJ1-2 gives the full variable domain: DTGVSQNPRHKITKRGQNVTFRCDPISEHNRLYWYRQTLGQGPEFLTYFQNEAQLEKSRLLSDRFSAERPKGSFSTLEIQRTEQGDSAMYLCSSSLVPGSNYGYTFGSGTRLTVV.

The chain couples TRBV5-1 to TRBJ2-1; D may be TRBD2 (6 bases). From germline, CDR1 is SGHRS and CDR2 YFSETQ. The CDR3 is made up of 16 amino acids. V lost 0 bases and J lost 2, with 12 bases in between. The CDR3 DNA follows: TGCGCCAGCAGCTTGGCCGGGTTAGCGGCCTACAATGAGCAGTTCTTC. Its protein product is CASSLAGLAAYNEQFF.

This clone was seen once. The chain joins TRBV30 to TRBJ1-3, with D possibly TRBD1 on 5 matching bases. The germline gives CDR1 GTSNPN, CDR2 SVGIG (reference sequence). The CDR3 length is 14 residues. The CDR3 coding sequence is TGTGCATGTGCCCACCGGGGGTCTGGAAACACCATATATTTT. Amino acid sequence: CACAHRGSGNTIYF. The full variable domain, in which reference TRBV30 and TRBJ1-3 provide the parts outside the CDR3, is SQTIHQWPATLVQPVGSPLSLECTVEGTSNPNLYWYRQAAGRGLQLLFYSVGIGQISSEVPQNLSASRPQDRQFILSSKKLLLSDSGFYLCACAHRGSGNTIYFGEGSWLTVV.

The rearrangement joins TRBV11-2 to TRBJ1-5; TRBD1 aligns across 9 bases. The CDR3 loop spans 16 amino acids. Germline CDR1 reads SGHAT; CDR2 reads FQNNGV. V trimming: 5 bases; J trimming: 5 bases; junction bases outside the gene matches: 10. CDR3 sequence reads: CASSPGPGQGDQPQHF. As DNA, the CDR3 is TGTGCCAGCAGCCCCGGCCCGGGACAGGGCGATCAGCCCCAGCATTTT.

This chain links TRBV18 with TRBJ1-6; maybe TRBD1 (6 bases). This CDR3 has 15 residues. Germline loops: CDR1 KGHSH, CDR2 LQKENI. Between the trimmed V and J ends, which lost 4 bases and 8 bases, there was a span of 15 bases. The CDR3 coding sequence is TGTGCCAGCTCACGCCCCCGGGACACCCATTCACCCCTCCACTTT. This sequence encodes CASSRPRDTHSPLHF.

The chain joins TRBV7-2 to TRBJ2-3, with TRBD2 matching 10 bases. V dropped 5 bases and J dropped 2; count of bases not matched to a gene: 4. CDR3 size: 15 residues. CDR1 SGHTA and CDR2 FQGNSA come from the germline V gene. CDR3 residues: CASSPGLAATDTQYF. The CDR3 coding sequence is TGTGCCAGCAGCCCAGGACTAGCGGCCACAGATACGCAGTATTTT.